Described below is a single T cell receptor (beta chain) sequence and its context. In the authors' methods: Estimation of nucleated cell counts relied on the amplification of reference gene primers. Clones were read by immunoSEQ multiplex PCR, and TCRdb kept only the in-frame ones, dropping some. Clone size and V and J calls were adopted from that table, with D and trimming inferred from the DNA. This table holds about 210,000 clones, roughly nine tenths found once. Between the trimmed V and J ends, which lost 5 bases and 1 base, there was a span of 12 bases. The CDR3 sequence is 14 residues long. CDR1 is SGHDT and CDR2 is YYEEEE in the germline V gene. This sample was included in a study of blood T cell repertoires in COVID-19. At the level of the study: Donors in the United States, Italy and Spain gave samples during acute or convalescent COVID-19.

The chain uses TRBV5-6 and TRBJ1-2, with TRBD1 as a possible D gene (6 bases). The sequenced material came from peripheral blood. The sequence was collected from a man aged 35-49 years with acute or convalescent COVID-19. CDR3 sequence (DNA): TGTGCCAGCAGAGCTCAACAGGGTAACTATGGCTACACCTTC. Amino acids: CASRAQQGNYGYTF.